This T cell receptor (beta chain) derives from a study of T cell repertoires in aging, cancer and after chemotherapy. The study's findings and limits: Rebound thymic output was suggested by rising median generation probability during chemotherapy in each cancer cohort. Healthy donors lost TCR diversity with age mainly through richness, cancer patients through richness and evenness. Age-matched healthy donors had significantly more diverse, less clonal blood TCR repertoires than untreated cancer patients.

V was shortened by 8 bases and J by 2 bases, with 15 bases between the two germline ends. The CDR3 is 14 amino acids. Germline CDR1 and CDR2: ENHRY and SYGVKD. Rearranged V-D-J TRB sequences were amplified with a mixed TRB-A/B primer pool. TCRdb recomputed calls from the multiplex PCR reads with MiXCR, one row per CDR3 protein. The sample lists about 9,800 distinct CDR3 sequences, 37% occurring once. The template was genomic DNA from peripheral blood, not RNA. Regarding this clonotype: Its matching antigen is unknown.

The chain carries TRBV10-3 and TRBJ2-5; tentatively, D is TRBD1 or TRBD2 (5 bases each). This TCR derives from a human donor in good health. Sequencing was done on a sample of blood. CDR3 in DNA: TGTGCCATCGCCCCGGGGACCTCACAAGAGACCCAGTACTTC. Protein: CAIAPGTSQETQYF.